This TCR beta chain was recorded in a study of beta chain features in type 1 diabetes. Study observations and caveats: The study found moderately but significantly shorter TCRB CDR3s in all four CD4+ subsets of Type 1 diabetes patients.

All of the isolated RNA was reverse transcribed, so expressed TCRB transcripts were sequenced. Produced via immunoSEQ multiplex PCR; TCRdb's table is partial and in-frame only. The sample includes roughly 26,000 clones, 40% to 60% of them seen just once. The table lists this clone with a count of one. Its antigen is unidentified. Germline CDR1 and CDR2: SGHRS and YFSETQ. Trimming took 0 bases from V and 0 from J, leaving 7 bases between them. This CDR3 contains 16 residues. Sequenced sample: stem cell memory CD4+ T cells from blood. This sequence originates from a man in his thirties or forties with type 1 diabetes. The chain carries TRBV5-1 and TRBJ1-6, with TRBD1 as a possible D gene (6 bases). The CDR3 reads CASSLGGPSYNSPLHF. In DNA form, the CDR3 reads TGCGCCAGCAGCTTGGGGGGGCCCTCCTATAATTCACCCCTCCACTTT.